The next 9 T cell receptor beta chains were all read from a single sample in a study of T-cell reconstitution after alpha-beta-depleted transplantation in children. The TCRbeta library incorporated unique molecular identifiers. TCRdb ran MiXCR on the PCR reads and lists one entry per CDR3 protein. The sample shows 440,000 or so distinct CDR3 sequences, 43% of them seen only once. The source material was PBMCs, sampled before TCRalphabeta/CD19-depleted stem cell transplant. Receptors originate from a girl under 10 years old with aplastic anemia, due to receive a stem cell transplant.

The J gene is TRBJ2-6, the V gene TRBV29-1; D is undetermined. Trimming shortened V by 3 bases and J by 4 bases, and 10 bases separated the two germline ends. This CDR3 spans 14 amino acids. Germline CDR1 and CDR2: SQVTM and ANQGSEA. In DNA, the CDR3 is TGCAGCGTTGAGGGTCCTTCCGGGGCCAACGTCCTGACTTTC. Translating gives CSVEGPSGANVLTF.

This clonotype has just a few counts. This rearrangement joins TRBV9 to TRBJ1-3; D unresolved. This CDR3 has 14 residues. V gave up 2 bases and J gave up 7 bases, with 13 bases separating them. CDR1 is SGDLS, CDR2 YYNGEE, per germline. The CDR3 DNA is TGTGCCAGCAGCGTCGCAGTGGAAGGGAACACCATATATTTT. It yields the protein CASSVAVEGNTIYF.

The V gene is TRBV15, the J gene TRBJ2-7, with 12 bases that match TRBD1. Trimming cost V 5 bases and J 5 bases; bases outside gene matches: 7. The V gene's germline CDR1 is LNHNV and CDR2 YYDKDF (reference sequence). The CDR3 runs to 15 residues. The CDR3 loop is CATSLRDRGPDEQYF. DNA for the CDR3: TGTGCCACCAGCCTCCGGGACAGGGGGCCCGACGAGCAGTACTTC.

The chain carries TRBV29-1 and TRBJ2-7; weak D call: TRBD2 (5 bases). The germline V and J ends were trimmed by 0 bases and 6 bases, with 18 bases remaining between them. The germline V gene encodes CDR1 SQVTM and CDR2 ANQGSEA. The CDR3 sequence is 15 residues long. CDR3: CSVEDPAGLRGEQYF. DNA for the CDR3: TGCAGCGTTGAAGATCCCGCCGGGCTCCGGGGCGAGCAGTACTTC.

To note about this clonotype: The CDR3 does not close with the conserved phenylalanine or tryptophan, likely indicating a read error. This sequence joins TRBV7-9 and TRBJ2-5; D may be TRBD1 or TRBD2 (5 bases each). Between the trimmed V and J ends, which lost 7 bases and 5 bases, there was a span of 17 bases. The CDR3 has 14 residues. Germline CDR1 is SEHNR and CDR2 is FQNEAQ (reference sequence). This chain's CDR3 is CASNEGRPRETQYL. Written as DNA, the CDR3 is TGTGCCAGCAACGAGGGACGACCCCGGGAGACCCAGTACCTC.

This clonotype has a handful of counts. The J gene is TRBJ2-4, the V gene TRBV28; 9 bases map to TRBD1. The CDR3 is made up of 15 amino acids. With 7 bases clipped from V and 4 bases from J, the junction kept 8 bases outside the gene matches. CDR1 MDHEN and CDR2 SYDVKM come from the germline V gene. CDR3: CASTHRGQGKNIQYF. Here the CDR3 DNA reads TGTGCCAGCACACACAGGGGGCAGGGGAAAAACATTCAGTACTTC.

The rearrangement uses TRBV5-1 and TRBJ2-3; D is unresolved. The V gene's germline CDR1 is SGHRS and CDR2 YFSETQ. The CDR3 has 15 residues. The ends were cut back, 0 bases at V and 0 bases at J, with 8 bases in the middle. The CDR3 spells CASSLDGPSTDTQYF. CDR3 DNA sequence: TGCGCCAGCAGCTTGGACGGGCCGAGCACAGATACGCAGTATTTT.

This sequence joins TRBV14 and TRBJ2-1; D is perhaps TRBD2 (6 bases). Germline assignment: CDR1 SGHDN and CDR2 FVKESK. Trimming cost V 1 base and J 7 bases, with 8 bases left between them. This CDR3 contains 13 residues. The CDR3 loop is CASSQGGRNEQFF. The CDR3 nucleotides read TGTGCCAGCAGCCAAGGGGGGAGGAATGAGCAGTTCTTC.

This chain connects TRBV7-2 to TRBJ1-4; D is unclear. From germline, CDR1 is SGHTA and CDR2 FQGNSA. The germline V and J ends were trimmed by 1 base and 8 bases, with 17 bases remaining between them. CDR3 length: 16 amino acids. This CDR3 reads CASSLVSGGGREKLFF. DNA of the CDR3: TGTGCCAGCAGCTTAGTATCAGGTGGAGGTCGGGAAAAACTGTTTTTT.